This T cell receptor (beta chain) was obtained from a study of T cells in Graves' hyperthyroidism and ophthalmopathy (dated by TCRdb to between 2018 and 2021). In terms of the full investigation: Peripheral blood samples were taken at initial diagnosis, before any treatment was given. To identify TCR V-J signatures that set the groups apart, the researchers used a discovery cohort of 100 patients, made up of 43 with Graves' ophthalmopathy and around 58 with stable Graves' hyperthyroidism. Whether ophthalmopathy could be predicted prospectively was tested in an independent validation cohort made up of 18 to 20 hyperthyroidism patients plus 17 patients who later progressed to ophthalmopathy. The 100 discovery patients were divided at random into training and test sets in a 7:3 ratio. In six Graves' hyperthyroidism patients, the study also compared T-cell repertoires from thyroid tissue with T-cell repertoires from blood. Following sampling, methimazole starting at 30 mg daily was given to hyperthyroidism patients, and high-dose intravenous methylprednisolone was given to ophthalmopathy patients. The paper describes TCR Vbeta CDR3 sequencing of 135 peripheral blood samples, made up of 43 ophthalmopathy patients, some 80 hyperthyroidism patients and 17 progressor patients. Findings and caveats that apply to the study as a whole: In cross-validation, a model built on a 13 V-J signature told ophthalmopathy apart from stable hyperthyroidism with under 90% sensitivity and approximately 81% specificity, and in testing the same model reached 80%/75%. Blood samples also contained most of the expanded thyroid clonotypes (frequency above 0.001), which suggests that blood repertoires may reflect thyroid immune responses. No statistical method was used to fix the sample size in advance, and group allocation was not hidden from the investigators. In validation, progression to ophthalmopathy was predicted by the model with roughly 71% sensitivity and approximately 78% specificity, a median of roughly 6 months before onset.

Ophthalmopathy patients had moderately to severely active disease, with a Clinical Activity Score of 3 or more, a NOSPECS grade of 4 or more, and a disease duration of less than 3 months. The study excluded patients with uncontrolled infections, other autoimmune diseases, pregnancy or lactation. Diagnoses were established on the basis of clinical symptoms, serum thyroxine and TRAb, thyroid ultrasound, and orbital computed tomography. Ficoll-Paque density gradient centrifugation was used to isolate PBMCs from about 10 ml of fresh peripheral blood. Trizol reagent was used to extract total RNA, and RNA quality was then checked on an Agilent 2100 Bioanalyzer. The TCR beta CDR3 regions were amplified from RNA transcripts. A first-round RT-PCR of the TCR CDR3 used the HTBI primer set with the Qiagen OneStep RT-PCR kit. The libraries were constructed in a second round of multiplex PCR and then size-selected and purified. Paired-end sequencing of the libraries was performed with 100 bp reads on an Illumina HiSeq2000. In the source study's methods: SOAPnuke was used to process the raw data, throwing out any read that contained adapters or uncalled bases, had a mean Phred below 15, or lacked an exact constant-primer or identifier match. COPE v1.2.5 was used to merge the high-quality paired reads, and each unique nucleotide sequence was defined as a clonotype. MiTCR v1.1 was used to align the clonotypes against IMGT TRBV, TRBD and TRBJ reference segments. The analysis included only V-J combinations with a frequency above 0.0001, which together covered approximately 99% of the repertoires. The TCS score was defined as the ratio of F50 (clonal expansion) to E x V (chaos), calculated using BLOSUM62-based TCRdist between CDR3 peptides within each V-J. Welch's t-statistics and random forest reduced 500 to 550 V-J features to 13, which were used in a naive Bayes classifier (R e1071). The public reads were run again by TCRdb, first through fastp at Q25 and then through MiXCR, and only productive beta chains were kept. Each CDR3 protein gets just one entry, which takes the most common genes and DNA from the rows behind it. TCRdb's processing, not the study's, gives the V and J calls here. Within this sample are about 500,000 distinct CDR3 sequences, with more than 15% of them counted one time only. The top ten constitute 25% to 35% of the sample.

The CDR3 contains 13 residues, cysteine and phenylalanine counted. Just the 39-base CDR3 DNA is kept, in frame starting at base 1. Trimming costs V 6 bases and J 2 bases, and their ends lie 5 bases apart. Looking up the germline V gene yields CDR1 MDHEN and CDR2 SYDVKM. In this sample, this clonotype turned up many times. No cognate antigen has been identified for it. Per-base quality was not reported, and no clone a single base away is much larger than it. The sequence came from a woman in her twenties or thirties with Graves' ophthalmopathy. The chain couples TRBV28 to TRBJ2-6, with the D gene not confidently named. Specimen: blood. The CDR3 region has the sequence CASSPAGANVLTF. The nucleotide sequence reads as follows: TGTGCCAGCAGCCCTGCTGGGGCCAACGTCCTGACTTTC.